Each of the 9 T cell receptor beta chains below was sequenced from the same sample in a study of T cells in Graves' hyperthyroidism and ophthalmopathy. Amplification targeted TCR beta CDR3 regions from RNA transcripts. RT-PCR in the first round (using the HTBI primer set) targeted the TCR CDR3. TCRdb analysed the multiplex PCR reads with MiXCR anew, one entry per CDR3 protein. The sample contains hundreds of thousands of distinct CDR3 sequences, roughly 46% of which appear only once. The source material was peripheral blood or thyroid tissue (not recorded which). The receptors were gathered from a woman aged 18-30 years with Graves' hyperthyroidism.

This clonotype has a count of ten or more. The gene calls are TRBV2 and TRBJ1-2; D gene uncertain. Germline V gene sequence: CDR1 SNHLY, CDR2 FYNNEI. This CDR3 has 13 amino acids. V lost 7 bases, J lost 5 bases, and 14 bases lay in between. CDR3 sequence reads: CASTSLPPYGYTF. The CDR3 DNA reads TGTGCCAGCACTTCCTTGCCCCCGTATGGCTACACCTTC.

This clonotype was observed a single time. V is TRBV7-6 and J is TRBJ2-7; D is possibly TRBD2 (5 bases). The CDR3 runs to 12 residues. In germline, CDR1 is SGHVS, CDR2 FNYEAQ. CDR3 sequence (DNA): TGTGCTAGGGCCGACGGGGTCTACGAGCAGTACTTC. Its translation: CARADGVYEQYF.

This clonotype was found many times. The chain uses TRBV2 and TRBJ1-1; the D gene is possibly TRBD1 (5 bases). This CDR3 is 14 amino acids long. Germline V gene lookup returns CDR1 SNHLY and CDR2 FYNNEI. With 9 bases removed from V and 0 bases from J, the gap between germline ends came to 14 bases. DNA for the CDR3: TGTGCCAGTGCCTCTGACAGAATGAACACTGAAGCTTTCTTT. It encodes CASASDRMNTEAFF.

This sequence joins TRBV24-1 and TRBJ2-2; no clear D gene. Between the trimmed V and J ends, which lost 8 bases and 2 bases, there was a span of 11 bases. The germline V gene has CDR1 KGHDR and CDR2 SFDVKD. This CDR3 contains 14 residues. Here the CDR3 reads CATTGTGNTGELFF. CDR3 coding DNA: TGTGCCACCACAGGTACGGGCAACACCGGGGAGCTGTTTTTT.

This clonotype was counted at least ten times. The chain couples TRBV15 to TRBJ2-7; the D gene is possibly TRBD2 (6 bases). The CDR3 length is 15 residues. The V and J ends lost 3 bases and 1 base respectively, with 13 bases between them. Per the germline V gene, CDR1 is LNHNV and CDR2 is YYDKDF (reference sequence). For the CDR3, the DNA is TGTGCCACCAGCAGGGCGTGGGGGGAGTCCTACGAGCAGTACTTC. Protein product: CATSRAWGESYEQYF. The variable domain in full, with the rest retrieved from reference TRBV15 and TRBJ2-7, is DAMVIQNPRYQVTQFGKPVTLSCSQTLNHNVMYWYQQKSSQAPKLLFHYYDKDFNNEADTPDNFQSRRPNTSFCFLDIRSPGLGDTAMYLCATSRAWGESYEQYFGPGTRLTVT.

This clonotype was observed a few times. The rearrangement uses TRBV2 and TRBJ1-6; D perhaps matches TRBD1 (6 bases). Germline lookup yields CDR1 SNHLY and CDR2 FYNNEI. Trimming cost V 5 bases and J 7 bases, with 9 bases left between them. The CDR3 has 13 residues. The DNA of the CDR3 is TGTGCCAGCAGTTCGACAGGAAATTCACCCCTCCACTTT. It translates to CASSSTGNSPLHF.

The rearrangement uses TRBV2 and TRBJ1-5; 7 bases are a match to TRBD1. V shed 5 bases and J 10 bases; nucleotides not matched to a gene: 8. The CDR3 spans 13 residues. CDR1 SNHLY and CDR2 FYNNEI come from the germline V gene. The CDR3 nucleotides read TGTGCCAGCAGTTGGACAGGAGGTTCACCCCAGCATTTT. Protein: CASSWTGGSPQHF.

This clonotype was counted only a few times. The V gene is TRBV4-1, the J gene TRBJ2-7; D possibly corresponds to TRBD2 (5 bases). CDR1 and CDR2 from the germline V gene are MGHRA and YSYEKL. The CDR3 contains 15 residues. V was shortened by 1 base and J by 5 bases, with 15 bases between the two germline ends. As DNA, the CDR3 is TGCGCCAGCAGCCAAGTTTCAGGAGGCGCCGACGAGCAGTACTTC. This translates into CASSQVSGGADEQYF.

This clonotype was detected a few times. The chain has TRBV2 and TRBJ1-5; D might be TRBD1 (5 bases). The germline gives CDR1 SNHLY, CDR2 FYNNEI. The CDR3 length is 12 residues. The germline V and J ends were trimmed by 7 bases and 9 bases, with 13 bases remaining between them. The CDR3 DNA reads TGTGCCAGCACCGTGGGTGGGGGGCCCCAGCATTTT. This codes for CASTVGGGPQHF.